This T cell receptor (beta chain) stems from a study of control samples from healthy donors and cancer patients (TCRdb year 2020). The CDR3 sequence holds 15 residues, the cysteine and phenylalanine included. The sequence is cut down to CDR3 DNA, 45 bases in frame from base 1. The junction shows trimming of 1 base on V and 2 bases on J, plus 15 bases between the germline ends. Sequences GTSNPN (CDR1) and SVGIG (CDR2) are obtained from the germline V gene (reference sequence). Library preparation was by the immunoSEQ multiplex PCR assay. Held by TCRdb, this immuneACCESS table contains in-frame sequences only and omits some clones. Under half of the omission traces to an unresolved V gene where checked; the cause of the rest is unknown. The sample includes about 54,000 clones, with around 95% observed a single time. The ten most abundant clones make up 1.5% to 2% of the sample. Concerning this clone itself: The antigen this receptor binds is unknown. Base qualities were left out, and no much larger clone turns up one base away.

The TCR originated in a woman aged 30 to 39 in good health. The rearrangement joined TRBV30 to TRBJ2-7, with TRBD1 tentatively as D gene (5 bases match). The specimen was blood. The CDR3 loop reads CAWSGLTQVPYEQYF. The bases are TGTGCCTGGAGTGGTCTCACACAGGTACCCTACGAGCAGTACTTC.